This T cell receptor (beta chain) stems from a study of human T cells and chemical hapten exposure. The germline CDR1 and CDR2 sequences are SGHRS and YFSETQ. This CDR3 is 15 amino acids long. Trimming pared 2 bases from V and 0 bases from J, leaving 8 bases between. TCRdb reprocessed the RACE reads via MiXCR and lists one record per CDR3 protein. The profile shows approximately 30,000 distinct CDR3 sequences, nearly 6% of them singletons. Many counts were recorded for this clonotype. Time point of the sample: patch test 3, about 24 weeks after DPC sensitization. Described treatment: therapeutic diphenylcyclopropenone sensitization with weekly scalp DPC. Alopecia patients, 18 to 70 years old and DPC-suitable, served as donors.

The TCR was taken from a man aged 30 to 45 with alopecia areata. Some clones in this sample may be carry-over from other donors' samples. The rearrangement uses TRBV5-1 and TRBJ2-2, with D uncertain. The material sequenced was whole blood, taken in connection with sensitization to the hapten diphenylcyclopropenone (DPC). CDR3 bases: TGCGCCAGCAGCTTCAGGAACCCGAACACCGGGGAGCTGTTTTTT. Translation gives CASSFRNPNTGELFF.